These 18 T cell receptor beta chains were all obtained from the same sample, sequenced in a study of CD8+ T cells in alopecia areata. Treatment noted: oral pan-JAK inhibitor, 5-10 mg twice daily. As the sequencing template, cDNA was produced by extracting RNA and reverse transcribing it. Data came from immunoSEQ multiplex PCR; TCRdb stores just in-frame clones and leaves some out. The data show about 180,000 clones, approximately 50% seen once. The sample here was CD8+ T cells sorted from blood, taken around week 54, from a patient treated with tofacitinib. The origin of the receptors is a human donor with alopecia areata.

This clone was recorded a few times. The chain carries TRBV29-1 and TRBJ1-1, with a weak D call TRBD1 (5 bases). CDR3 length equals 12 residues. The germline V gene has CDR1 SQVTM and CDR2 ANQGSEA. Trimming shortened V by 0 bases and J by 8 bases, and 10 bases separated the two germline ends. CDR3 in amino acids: CSVEDHRIEAFF. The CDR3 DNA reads TGCAGCGTTGAAGACCACAGGATAGAAGCTTTCTTT.

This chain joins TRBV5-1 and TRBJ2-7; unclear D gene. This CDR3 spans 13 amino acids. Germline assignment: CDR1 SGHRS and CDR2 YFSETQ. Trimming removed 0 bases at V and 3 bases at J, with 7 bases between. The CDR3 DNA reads TGCGCCAGCAGCTTGGGGGCGGTCTACGAGCAGTACTTC. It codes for CASSLGAVYEQYF.

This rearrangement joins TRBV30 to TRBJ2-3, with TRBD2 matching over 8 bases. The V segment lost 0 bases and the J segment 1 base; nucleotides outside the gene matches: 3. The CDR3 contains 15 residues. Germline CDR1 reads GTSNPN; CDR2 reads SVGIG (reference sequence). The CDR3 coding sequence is TGTGCCTGGAGTGTACAAGCGGGGGGCACAGATACGCAGTATTTT. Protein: CAWSVQAGGTDTQYF.

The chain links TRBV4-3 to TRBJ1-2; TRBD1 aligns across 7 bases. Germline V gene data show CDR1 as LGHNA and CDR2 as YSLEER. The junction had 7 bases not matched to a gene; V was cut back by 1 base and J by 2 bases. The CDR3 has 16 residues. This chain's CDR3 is CASSQVGQRFNYGYTF. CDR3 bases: TGCGCCAGCAGCCAAGTGGGACAGCGATTCAACTATGGCTACACCTTC.

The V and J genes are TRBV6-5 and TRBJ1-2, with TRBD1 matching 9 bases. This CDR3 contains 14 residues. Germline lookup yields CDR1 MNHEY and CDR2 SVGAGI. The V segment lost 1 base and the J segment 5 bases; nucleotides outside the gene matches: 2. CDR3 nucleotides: TGTGCCAGCAGTTACTTAGGACAGGGGTATGGCTACACCTTC. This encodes CASSYLGQGYGYTF.

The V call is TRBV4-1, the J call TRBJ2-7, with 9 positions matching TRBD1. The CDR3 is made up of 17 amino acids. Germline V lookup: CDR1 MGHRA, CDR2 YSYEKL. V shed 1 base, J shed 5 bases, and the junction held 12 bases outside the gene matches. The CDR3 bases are TGCGCCAGCAGCCAAGCCCCAACTCCGGGACAGGGTGACGAGCAGTACTTC. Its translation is CASSQAPTPGQGDEQYF.

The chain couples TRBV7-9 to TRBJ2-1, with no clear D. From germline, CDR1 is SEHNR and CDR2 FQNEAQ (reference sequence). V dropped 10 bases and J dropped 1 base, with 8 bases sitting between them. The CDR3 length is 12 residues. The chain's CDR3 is CATVSSYNEQFF. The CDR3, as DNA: TGTGCCACAGTAAGTTCCTACAATGAGCAGTTCTTC. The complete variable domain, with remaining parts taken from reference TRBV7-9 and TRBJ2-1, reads DTGVSQNPRHKITKRGQNVTFRCDPISEHNRLYWYRQTLGQGPEFLTYFQNEAQLEKSRLLSDRFSAERPKGSFSTLEIQRTEQGDSAMYLCATVSSYNEQFFGPGTRLTVL.

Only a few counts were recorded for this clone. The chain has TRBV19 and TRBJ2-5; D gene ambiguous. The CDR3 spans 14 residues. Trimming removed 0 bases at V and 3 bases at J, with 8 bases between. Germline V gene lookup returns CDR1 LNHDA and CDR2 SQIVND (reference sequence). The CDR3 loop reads CASSIDAGEETQYF. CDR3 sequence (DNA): TGTGCCAGTAGTATAGATGCCGGTGAAGAGACCCAGTACTTC.

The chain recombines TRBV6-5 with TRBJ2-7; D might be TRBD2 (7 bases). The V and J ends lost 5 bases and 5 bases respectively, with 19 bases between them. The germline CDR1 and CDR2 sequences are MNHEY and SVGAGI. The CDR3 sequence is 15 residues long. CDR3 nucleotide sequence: TGTGCCAGCAGTGCCGGTTCGGGGGGCGGCGACGAGCAGTACTTC. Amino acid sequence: CASSAGSGGGDEQYF.

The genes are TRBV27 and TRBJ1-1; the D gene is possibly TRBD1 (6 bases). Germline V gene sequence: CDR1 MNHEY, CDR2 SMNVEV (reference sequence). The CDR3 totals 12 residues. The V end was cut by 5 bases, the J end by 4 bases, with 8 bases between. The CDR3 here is CASSADSTEAFF. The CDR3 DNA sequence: TGTGCCAGCAGTGCGGACAGCACTGAAGCTTTCTTT.

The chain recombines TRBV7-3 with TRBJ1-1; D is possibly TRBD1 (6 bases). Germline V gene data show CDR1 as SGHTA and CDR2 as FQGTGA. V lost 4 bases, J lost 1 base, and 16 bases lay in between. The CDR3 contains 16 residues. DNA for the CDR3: TGTGCCAGCAGCTCGGGGATAGGGGGAGAGAACACTGAAGCTTTCTTT. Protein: CASSSGIGGENTEAFF.

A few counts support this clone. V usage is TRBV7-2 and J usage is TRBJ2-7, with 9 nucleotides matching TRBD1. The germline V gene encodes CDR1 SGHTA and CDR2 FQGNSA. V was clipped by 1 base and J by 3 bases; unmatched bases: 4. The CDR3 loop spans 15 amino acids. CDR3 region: CASSLGTGGFYEQYF. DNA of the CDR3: TGTGCCAGCAGCTTAGGCACAGGGGGCTTCTACGAGCAGTACTTC.

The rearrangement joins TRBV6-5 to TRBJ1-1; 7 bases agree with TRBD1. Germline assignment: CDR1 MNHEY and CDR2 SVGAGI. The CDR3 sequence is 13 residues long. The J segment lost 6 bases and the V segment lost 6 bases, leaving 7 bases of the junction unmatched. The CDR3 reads CASSPGGSAEAFF. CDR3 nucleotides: TGTGCCAGCAGCCCAGGGGGTTCGGCTGAAGCTTTCTTT.

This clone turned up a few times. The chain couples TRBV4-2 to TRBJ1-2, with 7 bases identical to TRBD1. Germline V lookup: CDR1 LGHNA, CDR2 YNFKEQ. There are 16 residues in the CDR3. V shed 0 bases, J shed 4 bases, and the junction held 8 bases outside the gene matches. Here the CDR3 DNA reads TGTGCCAGCAGCCAAGATGATTCAGGGGGAACCTATGGCTACACCTTC. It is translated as CASSQDDSGGTYGYTF.

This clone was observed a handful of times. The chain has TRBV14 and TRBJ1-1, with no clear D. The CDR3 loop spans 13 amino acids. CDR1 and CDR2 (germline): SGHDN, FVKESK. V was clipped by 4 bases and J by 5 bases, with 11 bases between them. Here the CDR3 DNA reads TGTGCCAGCAGCCCATTGGGTGGGACTGAAGCTTTCTTT. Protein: CASSPLGGTEAFF.

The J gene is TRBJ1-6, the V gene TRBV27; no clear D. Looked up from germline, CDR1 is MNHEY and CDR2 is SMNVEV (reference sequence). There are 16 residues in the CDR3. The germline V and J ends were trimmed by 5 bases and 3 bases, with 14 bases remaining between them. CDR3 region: CASSITADVYNSPLHF. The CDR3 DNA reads TGTGCCAGCAGTATTACAGCGGACGTCTATAATTCACCCCTCCACTTT.

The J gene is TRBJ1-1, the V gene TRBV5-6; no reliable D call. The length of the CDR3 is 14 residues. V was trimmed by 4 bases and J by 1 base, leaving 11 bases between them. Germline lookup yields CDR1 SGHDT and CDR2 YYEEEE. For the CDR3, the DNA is TGTGCCAGCAGCCTCGGACGGAAGAACACTGAAGCTTTCTTT. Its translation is CASSLGRKNTEAFF.

In DNA, the CDR3 is TGTGCCAGCAGCTTGGGGACAGGGGTTTCCTACGAGCAGTACTTC. Protein: CASSLGTGVSYEQYF. The chain has TRBV5-4 and TRBJ2-7; TRBD1 agrees at 9 bases. The CDR3 is 15 residues long. V was pared by 0 bases and J by 1 base, with 2 bases of the junction left unmatched. Germline loops: CDR1 SGHNT, CDR2 YYREEE (reference sequence).